This passage covers 9 T cell receptor beta chains from one sample sequenced in a study of T cell changes during pregnancy in multiple sclerosis. Produced via immunoSEQ multiplex PCR; TCRdb's table is partial and in-frame only. Seen here are 71,000 or so clones, approximately 92% observed once, and the top ten hold roughly 1.2%. The specimen was peripheral blood, collected in the third trimester of pregnancy. The receptor source for this set is a female donor with multiple sclerosis, enrolled in a pregnancy study.

The chain links TRBV19 to TRBJ1-2, with D perhaps matching TRBD1 (5 bases). The CDR3 length is 13 residues. The germline CDR1 and CDR2 sequences are LNHDA and SQIVND (reference sequence). Trimming took off 7 bases at V and 4 bases at J, with 13 bases between the two ends. CDR3 region: CASTLGLGYGYTF. The CDR3 coding sequence is TGTGCCAGTACCCTGGGACTAGGCTATGGCTACACCTTC.

The chain recombines TRBV19 with TRBJ1-1; the D gene is possibly TRBD1 (5 bases). Trimming removed 1 base at V and 0 bases at J, with 9 bases between. Germline V gene data show CDR1 as LNHDA and CDR2 as SQIVND (reference sequence). The CDR3 has 15 residues. The CDR3, as DNA: TGTGCCAGTAGTATAGGTACGGGGGTGAACACTGAAGCTTTCTTT. Translating it yields CASSIGTGVNTEAFF.

The chain recombines TRBV18 with TRBJ2-7; a possible D gene is TRBD1 (6 bases). CDR3 length: 13 amino acids. Per the germline V gene, CDR1 is KGHSH and CDR2 is LQKENI. V was cut by 4 bases and J by 5 bases, with 12 bases left in between. The CDR3 reads CASSQGQLNEQYF. In DNA form, the CDR3 reads TGTGCCAGCTCACAAGGACAGTTAAACGAGCAGTACTTC.

This clone was seen once. The rearrangement uses TRBV7-2 and TRBJ2-5, with D tentatively TRBD2 (6 bases). The V and J ends lost 3 bases and 5 bases respectively, with 16 bases between them. Per germline, CDR1 SGHTA and CDR2 FQGNSA. The CDR3 consists of 15 residues. The CDR3 protein is CASSFQGGLGETQYF. The DNA for the CDR3 is TGTGCCAGCAGCTTTCAGGGAGGACTTGGGGAGACCCAGTACTTC.

The chain couples TRBV7-9 to TRBJ1-1; D is perhaps TRBD1 (6 bases). The germline V gene encodes CDR1 SEHNR and CDR2 FQNEAQ (reference sequence). V was cut by 3 bases and J by 1 base, with 18 bases left in between. The CDR3 runs to 17 residues. This CDR3 reads CASSLGGGSHWNTEAFF. CDR3 bases: TGTGCCAGCAGCTTGGGGGGGGGCTCCCACTGGAACACTGAAGCTTTCTTT.

V usage is TRBV28 and J usage is TRBJ1-2; tentative D call: TRBD1 (6 bases). Trimming removed 3 bases from V and 4 bases from J, with 12 bases in between. CDR1 is MDHEN, CDR2 SYDVKM, per germline. The CDR3 runs to 14 residues. Here the CDR3 reads CASSFINRAYGYTF. As DNA, the CDR3 is TGTGCCAGCAGTTTCATAAACAGGGCCTATGGCTACACCTTC.

The chain recombines TRBV5-1 with TRBJ1-1, with a weak D call TRBD1 (5 bases). The V and J ends lost 6 bases and 1 base respectively, with 10 bases between them. The CDR3 spans 13 residues. Germline V gene sequence: CDR1 SGHRS, CDR2 YFSETQ. CDR3 amino acids: CASNWGSNTEAFF. The CDR3 bases are TGCGCCAGCAATTGGGGCTCGAACACTGAAGCTTTCTTT. The whole variable domain, filled in from reference TRBV5-1 and TRBJ1-1, reads KAGVTQTPRYLIKTRGQQVTLSCSPISGHRSVSWYQQTPGQGLQFLFEYFSETQRNKGNFPGRFSGRQFSNSRSEMNVSTLELGDSALYLCASNWGSNTEAFFGQGTRLTVV.

This chain links TRBV14 with TRBJ1-5; D ambiguous. V lost 1 base and J 9 bases, leaving 10 bases between the germline ends. Germline CDR1 SGHDN, CDR2 FVKESK. The CDR3 runs 13 residues. In DNA, the CDR3 is TGTGCCAGCAGCCAAGGTGTTGGTAGGCCCCAGCATTTT. It codes for CASSQGVGRPQHF.

The chain recombines TRBV19 with TRBJ2-1; 8 nucleotides match TRBD2. The CDR3 extends over 13 amino acids. Germline CDR1 LNHDA, CDR2 SQIVND (reference sequence). J was trimmed by 8 bases and V by 3 bases; bases with no gene match: 3. CDR3 protein: CASSMGLEYEQFF. In nucleotides, the CDR3 is TGTGCCAGTAGTATGGGACTAGAATATGAGCAGTTCTTC.